This record covers a single TCR beta chain. Its antigen is unknown. The data stem from a study of T cell repertoires in cytomegalovirus infection. Whole-study context: Public TCR beta signatures provided an indication of both CMV infection and a matching HLA type.

Study results and caveats: The cumulative frequency of public TCR beta families identified carriers of CMV plus the relevant HLA.

Each CDR3 protein gets one entry after TCRdb re-called the reads with MiXCR. The table has 400,000 to 600,000 distinct CDR3 sequences, roughly 46% seen once. The sample consisted of cultured PBMCs, taken from culture after CMV antigen stimulation. This clonotype was sampled from a human donor in good health (CMV status not recorded). Some clones in this sample may be carry-over from other donors' samples.

The CDR3 DNA reads TGTGCCAGCAGGGACAAAGAGGGGGAGACGAACACCGGGGAGCTGTTTTTT. Translating gives CASRDKEGETNTGELFF. The V call is TRBV7-6, the J call TRBJ2-2; weak D call: TRBD1 (6 bases). Looked up from germline, CDR1 is SGHVS and CDR2 is FNYEAQ. The CDR3 extends over 17 amino acids. The V end was cut by 6 bases, the J end by 0 bases, with 17 bases between.